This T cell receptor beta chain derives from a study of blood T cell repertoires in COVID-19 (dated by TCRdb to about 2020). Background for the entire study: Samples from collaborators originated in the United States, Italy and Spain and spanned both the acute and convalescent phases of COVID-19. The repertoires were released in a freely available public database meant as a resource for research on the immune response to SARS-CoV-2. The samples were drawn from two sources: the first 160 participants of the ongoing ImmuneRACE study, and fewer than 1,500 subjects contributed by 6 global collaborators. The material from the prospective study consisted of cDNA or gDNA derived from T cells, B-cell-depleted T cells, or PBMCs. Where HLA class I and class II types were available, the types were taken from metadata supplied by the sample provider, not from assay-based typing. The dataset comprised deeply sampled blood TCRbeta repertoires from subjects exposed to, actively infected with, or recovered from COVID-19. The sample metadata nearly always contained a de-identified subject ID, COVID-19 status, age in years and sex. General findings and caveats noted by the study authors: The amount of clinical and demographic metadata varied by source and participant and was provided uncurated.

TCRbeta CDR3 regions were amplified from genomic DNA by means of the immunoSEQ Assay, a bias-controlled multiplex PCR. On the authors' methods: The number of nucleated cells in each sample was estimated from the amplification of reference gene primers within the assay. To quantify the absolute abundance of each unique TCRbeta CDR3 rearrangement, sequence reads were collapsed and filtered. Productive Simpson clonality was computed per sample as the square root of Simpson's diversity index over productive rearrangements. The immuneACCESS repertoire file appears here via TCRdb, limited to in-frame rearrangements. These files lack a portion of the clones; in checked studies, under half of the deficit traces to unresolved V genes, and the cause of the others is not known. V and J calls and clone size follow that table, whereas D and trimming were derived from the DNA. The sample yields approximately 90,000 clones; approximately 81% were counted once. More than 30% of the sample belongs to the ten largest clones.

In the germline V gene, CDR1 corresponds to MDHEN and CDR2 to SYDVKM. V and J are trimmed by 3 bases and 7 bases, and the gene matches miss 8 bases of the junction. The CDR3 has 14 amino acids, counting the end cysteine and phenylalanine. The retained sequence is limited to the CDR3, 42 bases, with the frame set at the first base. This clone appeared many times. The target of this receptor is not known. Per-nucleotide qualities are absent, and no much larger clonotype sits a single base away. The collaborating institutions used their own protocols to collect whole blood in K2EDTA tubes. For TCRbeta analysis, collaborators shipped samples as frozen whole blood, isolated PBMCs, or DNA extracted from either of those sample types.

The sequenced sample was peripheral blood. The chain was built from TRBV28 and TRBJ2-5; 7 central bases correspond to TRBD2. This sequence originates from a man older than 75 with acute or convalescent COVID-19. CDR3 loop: CASSLIRERGTQYF. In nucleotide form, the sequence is TGTGCCAGCAGTTTGATCCGGGAGCGGGGGACCCAGTACTTC.